The 20 T cell receptor beta chains listed next were all sequenced from one sample in a study of OX40 agonist ivuxolimab in advanced cancers. Some clones are missing from TCRdb's copy, which holds only in-frame ones; the method was immunoSEQ multiplex PCR. The table includes about 77,000 clones, about 86% detected once. The specimen was CD4+ or CD8+ T cells sorted from blood, collected in a trial of the OX40 agonist ivuxolimab. Receptors were obtained from an adult with an advanced solid tumor such as melanoma, head and neck, liver or kidney cancer.

The chain couples TRBV20-1 to TRBJ1-2, with D unresolved. The CDR3 loop spans 11 amino acids. The V end lost 4 bases, the J end lost 8 bases, and 11 bases lay between the germline ends. The germline V gene has CDR1 DFQATT and CDR2 SNEGSKA (reference sequence). CDR3 protein: CSATPQEGYTF. CDR3 coding DNA: TGCAGTGCTACCCCCCAGGAAGGCTACACCTTC.

The genes are TRBV5-1 and TRBJ1-3, with a possible D match to TRBD1 (6 bases). Trimming removed 4 bases from V and 5 bases from J, with 13 bases in between. Germline V gene data show CDR1 as SGHRS and CDR2 as YFSETQ. The CDR3 sequence is 14 residues long. The CDR3 sequence: CASSQGTERNTIYF. In DNA form, the CDR3 reads TGCGCCAGCAGCCAGGGGACGGAGAGAAACACCATATATTTT.

The chain joins TRBV30 to TRBJ2-3, with 10 bases that match TRBD1. V trimming: 7 bases; J trimming: 2 bases; junction bases outside the gene matches: 9. The CDR3 has 15 residues. CDR1 is GTSNPN, CDR2 SVGIG, per germline (reference sequence). CDR3 protein: CASPRTGGTTDTQYF. The CDR3 coding sequence is TGTGCCTCCCCTAGGACAGGGGGAACCACAGATACGCAGTATTTT. Variable domain in full (rest from reference TRBV30 and TRBJ2-3): SQTIHQWPATLVQPVGSPLSLECTVEGTSNPNLYWYRQAAGRGLQLLFYSVGIGQISSEVPQNLSASRPQDRQFILSSKKLLLSDSGFYLCASPRTGGTTDTQYFGPGTRLTVL.

Of note for this clone: This sample also contains other DNA sequences that code for the same CDR3. The chain recombines TRBV7-2 with TRBJ2-7; D is possibly TRBD1 (6 bases). This CDR3 contains 14 residues. The germline V gene has CDR1 SGHTA and CDR2 FQGNSA. V dropped 1 base and J dropped 4 bases, with 11 bases sitting between them. CDR3 loop: CASSLVDRSYEQYF. The CDR3 nucleotides are TGTGCCAGCAGCTTAGTGGACAGATCTTACGAGCAGTACTTC. The variable domain in full, with the rest retrieved from reference TRBV7-2 and TRBJ2-7, is GAGVSQSPSNKVTEKGKDVELRCDPISGHTALYWYRQSLGQGLEFLIYFQGNSAPDKSGLPSDRFSAERTGGSVSTLTIQRTQQEDSAVYLCASSLVDRSYEQYFGPGTRLTVT.

The chain employs TRBV6-5 and TRBJ1-5, with D perhaps TRBD1 (6 bases). The CDR3 contains 14 residues. Germline-derived CDR1 and CDR2 are MNHEY and SVGAGI. Trimming removed 4 bases from V and 4 bases from J, with 11 bases in between. The CDR3 DNA follows: TGTGCCAGCAGTTGGTCAGGGGTGAATCAGCCCCAGCATTTT. Protein sequence: CASSWSGVNQPQHF.

This chain links TRBV28 with TRBJ2-7; TRBD2 matches 8 bases. Germline assignment: CDR1 MDHEN and CDR2 SYDVKM. The junction had 7 bases not matched to a gene; V was cut back by 6 bases and J by 3 bases. The CDR3 contains 14 residues. The CDR3 nucleotides are TGTGCCAGCAGCCGGGGGGGCGATCGCTACGAGCAGTACTTC. This translates into CASSRGGDRYEQYF.

The chain recombines TRBV28 with TRBJ2-7; tentatively, D is TRBD1 (6 bases). Trimming removed 6 bases from V and 5 bases from J, with 17 bases in between. The CDR3 contains 14 residues. The germline CDR1 and CDR2 sequences are MDHEN and SYDVKM. CDR3 in DNA: TGTGCCAGCAGCGCAGTGTACAGGGCCAACGAGCAGTACTTC. Its protein is CASSAVYRANEQYF.

The rearrangement links TRBV5-1 to TRBJ2-2, with D uncertain. The CDR3 runs 14 residues. Germline-derived CDR1 and CDR2 are SGHRS and YFSETQ. V lost 0 bases and J lost 7, with 10 bases in between. This CDR3 reads CASSLVGLGGELFF. Written as DNA, the CDR3 is TGCGCCAGCAGCTTGGTTGGGTTAGGCGGGGAGCTGTTTTTT.

Remarks on this clone: A read error may account for a junction end that differs from germline. The chain has TRBV7-2 and TRBJ2-7; 7 nucleotides match TRBD1. CDR3 size: 11 residues. Looked up from germline, CDR1 is SGHTA and CDR2 is FQGNSA. The CDR3 DNA follows: TGTGCCAGCAGCCCCGATAGGACAGGATCCTTC. It codes for CASSPDRTGSF.

This clone was detected only a few times. V is TRBV6-5 and J is TRBJ1-1; no reliable D call. V lost 4 bases to trimming and J lost 0 bases, with 6 bases between them. The V gene's germline CDR1 is MNHEY and CDR2 SVGAGI. The CDR3 has 13 residues. CDR3: CASSSTLNTEAFF. CDR3 in DNA: TGTGCCAGCAGTTCGACACTGAACACTGAAGCTTTCTTT.

This clone was found once. Relative to the germline gene, one junction end is altered; a read error may explain this. The J gene is TRBJ2-2, the V gene TRBV7-7, with TRBD2 identical over 7 bases. Germline lookup yields CDR1 SSHAT and CDR2 FNYEAQ (reference sequence). The CDR3 is 15 residues long. CDR3 protein: CASSLGREGTGELFF. The CDR3, as DNA: TGTGCTAGCAGCTTAGGAAGGGAGGGCACCGGGGAGCTGTTTTTT.

The CDR3 sequence: CASSPSKQNYGYTF. CDR3 DNA: TGTGCCAGCAGCCCTTCGAAACAGAACTATGGCTACACCTTC. The chain recombines TRBV7-2 with TRBJ1-2, with no clear D. Trimming shortened V by 5 bases and J by 2 bases, and 12 bases separated the two germline ends. The germline V gene has CDR1 SGHTA and CDR2 FQGNSA. CDR3 length: 14 amino acids.

The sample holds one count of this clone. The chain carries TRBV4-2 and TRBJ2-1; TRBD1 agrees at 11 bases. Unmatched junction bases numbered 7, after V lost 3 bases and J lost 3 bases. The CDR3 totals 17 residues. Germline V gives CDR1 LGHNA, CDR2 YNFKEQ. CDR3 residues: CASSQGQGEGGYNEQFF. The CDR3 DNA sequence: TGTGCCAGCAGCCAGGGACAGGGGGAAGGTGGCTACAATGAGCAGTTCTTC.

The chain has TRBV7-2 and TRBJ1-5, with D possibly matching TRBD1 (5 bases). CDR1 is SGHTA and CDR2 is FQGNSA in the germline V gene. Trimming shortened V by 1 base and J by 7 bases, and 14 bases separated the two germline ends. The CDR3 runs 15 residues. The CDR3 sequence: CASSLDEGVSQPQHF. The CDR3 bases are TGTGCCAGCAGCTTAGATGAAGGGGTTAGCCAGCCCCAGCATTTT.

This clone was observed a single time. The chain couples TRBV6-6 to TRBJ1-1, with D maybe TRBD1 (5 bases). The V and J ends lost 6 bases and 0 bases respectively, with 8 bases between them. Germline V gene lookup returns CDR1 MNHNY and CDR2 SVGAGI (reference sequence). This CDR3 has 13 residues. The CDR3 protein is CASRDTLNTEAFF. The CDR3 nucleotides are TGTGCCAGCAGGGACACGTTGAACACTGAAGCTTTCTTT.

This clone was counted once. The chain recombines TRBV5-1 with TRBJ2-3; D is unclear. This CDR3 contains 13 residues. Germline lookup yields CDR1 SGHRS and CDR2 YFSETQ. The ends were cut back, 1 base at V and 5 bases at J, with 8 bases in the middle. Here the CDR3 DNA reads TGCGCCAGCAGCTTGAATGGGTTAGATACGCAGTATTTT. This gives the protein CASSLNGLDTQYF.

The chain recombines TRBV9 with TRBJ1-1; possibly TRBD1 for D (5 bases). The CDR3 runs 14 residues. V was trimmed by 4 bases and J by 4 bases, leaving 14 bases between them. Germline CDR1 and CDR2: SGDLS and YYNGEE. The CDR3 nucleotides read TGTGCCAGCAGCTCGCAGGGATGGGGCACTGAAGCTTTCTTT. Protein product: CASSSQGWGTEAFF.

V gene TRBV7-9 combines with J gene TRBJ1-1; maybe TRBD1 (5 bases). Germline V gene lookup returns CDR1 SEHNR and CDR2 FQNEAQ (reference sequence). The ends were cut back, 1 base at V and 3 bases at J, with 12 bases in the middle. There are 15 residues in the CDR3. This CDR3 reads CASSLVRSGDTEAFF. In DNA, the CDR3 is TGTGCCAGCAGCTTAGTCAGGTCGGGGGACACTGAAGCTTTCTTT.

The chain combines TRBV5-4 with TRBJ2-7; either TRBD1 or TRBD2 may fit D (6 bases each). The CDR3 is 15 residues long. The V gene's germline CDR1 is SGHNT and CDR2 YYREEE (reference sequence). V gave up 4 bases and J gave up 1 base, with 15 bases separating them. The CDR3 sequence: CASSRWGARSYEQYF. CDR3 nucleotide sequence: TGTGCCAGCAGCCGGTGGGGGGCGCGTTCCTACGAGCAGTACTTC.

This chain connects TRBV9 to TRBJ2-4; D is possibly TRBD1 (6 bases). This CDR3 has 16 residues. Germline CDR1 and CDR2: SGDLS and YYNGEE. V gave up 3 bases and J gave up 6 bases, with 19 bases separating them. The CDR3 protein is CASSAGTTSSGNIQYF. The CDR3 nucleotides are TGTGCCAGCAGCGCCGGGACAACGTCCTCTGGAAACATTCAGTACTTC.